This T cell receptor (beta chain) was identified during a study of regulatory dendritic cells for organ transplantation (dated 2017 in TCRdb). Concerning the study at large: Sorted naive and memory CD4+ and CD8+ T cells had their TCRbeta repertoires sequenced both before and after allostimulation with either regulatory or mature dendritic cells.

In the case of this clone: Its antigen specificity is not known. There are no base qualities to consult, and no much larger clone falls within one base.

Naive T cells were sorted as CD45RA+ and memory T cells as CD45RO+ CD4+ or CD8+ cells by FACS. A couple of healthy control subjects provided the T cells used for TCR sequencing. Unstimulated sorted T cell subsets were used as baseline controls for the mixed lymphocyte reactions. The Qiagen DNeasy Blood & Tissue Kit was used for extraction of genomic DNA. Trimming accounts for 3 bases at V and 5 bases at J, while the number of junction bases matched to no gene is 3. CDR1 and CDR2, looked up from the germline V gene (reference sequence), are SEHNR and FQNEAQ. The CDR3 spans 16 residues, from the cysteine through the phenylalanine. Of the read, only the CDR3 DNA is kept; its 48 bases are in frame from base 1. What the study reported, not specific to this receptor: In both subjects, allostimulation led to expansion of memory CD8+ clones, though the expansion induced by regulatory dendritic cells appeared to be more limited than that induced by mature dendritic cells. Of the resting subsets, memory CD8+ T cells had the largest number of alloreactive TCR clonotypes. Sequencing was done in only two subjects, and the authors reported considerable heterogeneity between individuals in the alloreactive memory CD8+ T cell pool. Highly diverse repertoires were observed in naive CD4+ and CD8+ T cells, whereas lower diversity was observed in memory cells, and the most oligoclonal repertoires were found in memory CD8+ cells.

Multiplexed two-step PCR with Vbeta-specific forward primers and Jbeta-specific reverse primers was used to amplify TCRbeta CDR3 regions. Through the immunoSEQ service, TCRbeta libraries were sequenced on an Illumina instrument. The study's own analysis went as follows. IMGT annotation was used to assign V, D and J genes, and synthetic CDR3 analogues were used to correct the counts for multiplex PCR bias. The immunoSEQ Analyzer calculated repertoire clonality as one minus the normalized Shannon entropy. Clonal expansion was defined using Fisher's exact test with Benjamini-Hochberg false discovery rate control and a two-tailed threshold of P<0.01. TCRdb took this table from immuneACCESS and kept in-frame rearrangements with V and J called. Such tables lack part of the clones; where checked against another copy, unresolved V genes explain under half of the gap, and the rest is unexplained. That table furnishes V, J and clone size, whereas the DNA furnished D and trimming. The table for this sample lists about 30,000 clones; roughly nine tenths of them were counted only once. Clones ranked in the top ten supply just over 0.06% of the sample.

The rearranged chain carries TRBV7-9 and TRBJ2-2; TRBD2 fits 13 bases in the junction. The sequencing input was naive CD4+ T cells from blood. In light of the paper, this sample's cell subset or site label describes: CD45RA+ naive T cells. The sequence was collected from a human donor in good health. The CDR3 in this case is CASSLLGLAGTGELFF. The DNA sequence follows: TGTGCCAGCAGCTTGCTGGGACTAGCGGGAACCGGGGAGCTGTTTTTT.